What follows are 21 T cell receptor beta chains derived from one specimen sequenced in a study of Ad26.COV2.S vaccination and SARS-CoV-2 variants. The repertoire was sequenced with immunoSEQ multiplex PCR; TCRdb's copy has only in-frame clones and lacks some. Here the sample spans about 680,000 clones, around 92% being singletons. Treatment indicated: approximately 18 received Ad26.COV2.S at low or high dose, single or two shots; roughly 5 received placebo; per-sample allocation not given. It was on day 63 after the first vaccine or placebo injection that samples were taken. Sequencing was performed on peripheral blood, taken in a trial of Ad26.COV2.S vaccine versus placebo. These receptors came from a person aged 18-65 years who received the Ad26.COV2.S COVID-19 vaccine or a placebo.

The genes are TRBV9 and TRBJ2-3; 12 bases agree with TRBD2. The CDR3 loop spans 15 amino acids. Germline CDR1 SGDLS, CDR2 YYNGEE. V lost 7 bases, J lost 2 bases, and 5 bases stayed unmatched. The DNA for the CDR3 is TGTGCCAGCGGACGACTAGCGGGAGCCACAGATACGCAGTATTTT. Translating gives CASGRLAGATDTQYF.

The rearrangement joins TRBV6-1 to TRBJ1-5; D remains unclear. Germline V gives CDR1 MNHNS, CDR2 SASEGT. Trimming took off 1 base at V and 4 bases at J, with 8 bases between the two ends. The CDR3 has 14 amino acids. CDR3 residues: CASSEGQTNQPQHF. In nucleotides, the CDR3 is TGTGCCAGCAGTGAAGGGCAGACAAATCAGCCCCAGCATTTT.

The J gene is TRBJ1-3, the V gene TRBV5-1; no clear D gene. The V gene's germline CDR1 is SGHRS and CDR2 YFSETQ. V lost 5 bases and J lost 0, with 12 bases in between. The CDR3 is 15 residues long. The CDR3 DNA reads as TGCGCCAGCAGACTGACGGGAGTCTCTGGAAACACCATATATTTT. Amino acid sequence: CASRLTGVSGNTIYF.

The chain joins TRBV4-2 to TRBJ2-3; D could derive from TRBD1 or TRBD2 (5 bases each). CDR3 size: 16 residues. The V and J ends lost 2 bases and 0 bases respectively, with 12 bases between them. Germline lookup yields CDR1 LGHNA and CDR2 YNFKEQ. CDR3 loop: CASSQRGRDSTDTQYF. The DNA of the CDR3 is TGTGCCAGCAGCCAAAGGGGAAGGGACAGCACAGATACGCAGTATTTT.

This chain connects TRBV7-3 to TRBJ2-6; D may be TRBD1 or TRBD2 (6 bases each). The ends were cut back, 1 base at V and 1 base at J, with 11 bases in the middle. In germline, CDR1 is SGHTA, CDR2 FQGTGA. The CDR3 has 17 amino acids. CDR3: CASSLRQEGSGANVLTF. DNA for the CDR3: TGTGCCAGCAGCTTAAGACAGGAGGGGTCTGGGGCCAACGTCCTGACTTTC.

This chain connects TRBV27 to TRBJ1-5; D remains ambiguous. The CDR3 runs 14 residues. The V and J ends lost 2 bases and 7 bases respectively, with 12 bases between them. Germline V gene sequence: CDR1 MNHEY, CDR2 SMNVEV (reference sequence). CDR3 nucleotides: TGTGCCAGCAGTTTAAACCCGTCGGGCCAGCCCCAGCATTTT. As protein: CASSLNPSGQPQHF.

Details on this clone: The junction shows a germline mismatch at one end, possibly a read error. The chain couples TRBV24-1 to TRBJ1-5; D is ambiguous. Germline values: CDR1 KGHDR, CDR2 SFDVKD. The CDR3 runs to 12 residues. Here the CDR3 reads CATSESTQPQHF. CDR3 nucleotides: TGTGCCACCAGTGAAAGCACTCAGCCCCAGCATTTT.

The V and J genes are TRBV24-1 and TRBJ2-1, with 8 bases aligning to TRBD1. J was trimmed by 6 bases and V by 3 bases; bases with no gene match: 9. The CDR3 has 16 amino acids. Germline CDR1 is KGHDR and CDR2 is SFDVKD. Written as DNA, the CDR3 is TGTGCCACCAGTGATCATGACAGGGGCAAGTCCAATGAGCAGTTCTTC. Protein: CATSDHDRGKSNEQFF.

The DNA of the CDR3 is TGTGCCAGTAGTACCACCCCGACAGGGAACTATGGCTACACCTTC. Translation: CASSTTPTGNYGYTF. The rearrangement uses TRBV19 and TRBJ1-2; 7 bases line up with TRBD1. The V gene end was trimmed by 4 bases and the J gene end by 2 bases; junction bases not matched to a gene: 7. This CDR3 comprises 15 residues. CDR1 is LNHDA and CDR2 is SQIVND in the germline V gene (reference sequence).

This chain links TRBV2 with TRBJ2-2, with D perhaps assigned TRBD1 or TRBD2 (5 bases each). Germline V lookup: CDR1 SNHLY, CDR2 FYNNEI. Deletions cut 6 bases from V and 0 bases from J, with 8 bases between. There are 14 residues in the CDR3. The CDR3 sequence is CASRTGPNTGELFF. CDR3 nucleotides: TGTGCCAGCAGGACGGGGCCGAACACCGGGGAGCTGTTTTTT.

This chain joins TRBV7-2 and TRBJ2-7; the D is unclear. V lost 1 base and J lost 2, with 12 bases in between. The CDR3 length is 15 residues. The germline V gene has CDR1 SGHTA and CDR2 FQGNSA. The CDR3 loop reads CASSLGGHLAYEQYF. In DNA, the CDR3 is TGTGCCAGCAGCTTAGGCGGCCACCTAGCCTACGAGCAGTACTTC.

This chain joins TRBV7-3 and TRBJ1-1; D is undetermined. Germline assignment: CDR1 SGHTA and CDR2 FQGTGA. The CDR3 runs to 13 residues. V was cut by 5 bases and J by 0 bases, with 7 bases left in between. The CDR3 DNA is TGTGCCAGCAGCCGAGATTTGAACACTGAAGCTTTCTTT. Its translation: CASSRDLNTEAFF.

The chain has TRBV27 and TRBJ2-7; 10 bases line up with TRBD2. Germline values: CDR1 MNHEY, CDR2 SMNVEV (reference sequence). V shed 5 bases and J 7 bases; nucleotides not matched to a gene: 8. The CDR3 is made up of 14 amino acids. The CDR3 nucleotides read TGTGCCAGCAGTCCAGCGGGAGGGCCGAGGGAGCAGTACTTC. It translates to CASSPAGGPREQYF.

The chain links TRBV11-3 to TRBJ2-7, with TRBD2 identical over 15 bases. This CDR3 has 18 residues. Germline V gene lookup returns CDR1 SGHNT and CDR2 YENEEA. J was trimmed by 1 base and V by 7 bases; bases with no gene match: 11. The CDR3 sequence: CASITGTSGRPWSYEQYF. CDR3 sequence (DNA): TGTGCCAGCATAACCGGGACTAGCGGGAGGCCATGGTCCTACGAGCAGTACTTC. The entire variable domain, with the rest obtained from reference TRBV11-3 and TRBJ2-7, is as follows: EAGVVQSPRYKIIEKKQPVAFWCNPISGHNTLYWYLQNLGQGPELLIRYENEEAVDDSQLPKDRFSAERLKGVDSTLKIQPAELGDSAVYLCASITGTSGRPWSYEQYFGPGTRLTVT.

There are a few counts of this clone. This CDR3 is CASSARGYAEAFF. The CDR3 region has the DNA TGCGCCAGCAGCGCCCGGGGGTATGCTGAAGCTTTCTTT. This chain links TRBV4-3 with TRBJ1-1; TRBD1 might be the D (5 bases). Per germline, CDR1 LGHNA and CDR2 YSLEER. The CDR3 runs 13 residues. Trimming stripped 5 bases from V and 6 bases from J, with 13 bases between.

The chain combines TRBV4-1 with TRBJ1-1, with 7 nucleotides matching TRBD1. Germline CDR1 reads MGHRA; CDR2 reads YSYEKL. The CDR3 runs to 14 residues. V trimming: 4 bases; J trimming: 4 bases; junction bases outside the gene matches: 6. The CDR3 nucleotides are TGCGCCAGCAGCCTAGACAGGGTTGGCACTGAAGCTTTCTTT. Its protein is CASSLDRVGTEAFF.

The rearrangement uses TRBV2 and TRBJ2-7, with D possibly being TRBD2 (6 bases). The CDR3 extends over 13 amino acids. The V end lost 7 bases, the J end lost 4 bases, and 14 bases lay between the germline ends. Germline V CDR1 and CDR2: SNHLY, FYNNEI. The CDR3 DNA reads TGTGCCAGCAACCTGGCGGGAAATTACGAGCAGTACTTC. This codes for CASNLAGNYEQYF.

V usage is TRBV3-1 (or the pseudogene TRBV3-2) and J usage is TRBJ1-1; D is unclear. Germline CDR1 is LGHDT and CDR2 is YNNKEL (reference sequence). V dropped 0 bases and J dropped 3 bases, with 8 bases sitting between them. The CDR3 totals 14 residues. The CDR3 here is CASSQDRGYTEAFF. The DNA for the CDR3 is TGTGCCAGCAGCCAAGATCGGGGTTACACTGAAGCTTTCTTT.

This chain joins TRBV3-1 (or the pseudogene TRBV3-2) and TRBJ1-6, with 9 bases lining up with TRBD1. Germline assignment: CDR1 LGHDT and CDR2 YNNKEL (reference sequence). V trimming: 2 bases; J trimming: 11 bases; junction bases outside the gene matches: 1. The CDR3 is 13 residues long. CDR3 nucleotide sequence: TGTGCCAGCAGCCAAACAGGGGGCACACCCCTCCACTTT. Encoded protein: CASSQTGGTPLHF.

The chain has TRBV11-1 and TRBJ2-1, with 11 bases identical to TRBD2. The CDR3 runs to 16 residues. J lost 4 bases, V lost 6 bases, and 8 bases had no gene match. Germline V CDR1 and CDR2: SGHAT, FQDESV (reference sequence). This CDR3 is CASSPSTSGGYNEQFF. DNA for the CDR3: TGTGCCAGCAGTCCCTCTACTAGCGGGGGTTACAATGAGCAGTTCTTC.

The CDR3 coding sequence is TGTGCCAGCAGTTCCGGCCGGTATCAGCCCCAGCATTTT. Translated, it gives CASSSGRYQPQHF. The gene calls are TRBV27 and TRBJ1-5; no definite D call. V dropped 4 bases and J dropped 5 bases, with 9 bases sitting between them. The germline V gene has CDR1 MNHEY and CDR2 SMNVEV (reference sequence). The CDR3 contains 13 residues.